The 30 T cell receptor beta chains below all came from one sample that was sequenced in a study of cytomegalovirus exposure and HLA in healthy donors. Researchers ran the PCR with 60 Vbeta and 13 Jbeta primers. Libraries were prepared by immunoSEQ multiplex PCR; TCRdb keeps only in-frame clonotypes and omits some of them. The sample includes 150,000 to 250,000 clones, about four fifths of them seen just once. The sample consisted of PBMCs. The receptors stem from a girl aged 10 to 17 in good health and CMV-seropositive.

This chain uses TRBV6-6 with TRBJ2-5, with TRBD2 matching over 14 bases. The CDR3 runs to 16 residues. Germline CDR1 MNHNY, CDR2 SVGAGI (reference sequence). V shed 7 bases and J 5 bases; nucleotides not matched to a gene: 9. In nucleotides, the CDR3 is TGTGCCAGCATCCTGACTAGCGGGGGGGCAATGGAGACCCAGTACTTC. Protein product: CASILTSGGAMETQYF.

This clone was recorded once. V usage is TRBV4-3 and J usage is TRBJ2-1; D is perhaps TRBD2 (7 bases). Per the germline V gene, CDR1 is LGHNA and CDR2 is YSLEER. V gave up 4 bases and J gave up 3 bases, with 13 bases separating them. This CDR3 region has 15 residues. In DNA, the CDR3 is TGCGCCAGCAGCCGGGAAAGGGGGGGCTACAATGAGCAGTTCTTC. As protein: CASSRERGGYNEQFF.

The V and J genes are TRBV4-3 and TRBJ1-2, with TRBD1 matching 8 bases. Trimming cost V 0 bases and J 3 bases; bases outside gene matches: 6. The CDR3 consists of 16 residues. Per the germline V gene, CDR1 is LGHNA and CDR2 is YSLEER. The CDR3 nucleotides read TGCGCCAGCAGCCAAGATCGGGGGACAGGCCACTATGGCTACACCTTC. This encodes CASSQDRGTGHYGYTF.

The chain has TRBV7-2 and TRBJ2-5; tentative D call: TRBD1 (5 bases). The CDR3 extends over 13 amino acids. Trimming stripped 3 bases from V and 1 base from J, with 6 bases between. Germline V gene lookup returns CDR1 SGHTA and CDR2 FQGNSA. The CDR3 DNA sequence: TGTGCCAGCAGCTTTACAGGCCAAGAGACCCAGTACTTC. This sequence encodes CASSFTGQETQYF.

The chain joins TRBV5-5 to TRBJ2-3; 9 nucleotides match TRBD2. In germline, CDR1 is SGHKS, CDR2 YYEKEE (reference sequence). The CDR3 consists of 16 residues. The V segment lost 3 bases and the J segment 5 bases; nucleotides outside the gene matches: 10. Here the CDR3 DNA reads TGTGCCAGCAGCTCCTCCTTAGCGGGGGTTCAAGATACGCAGTATTTT. It translates to CASSSSLAGVQDTQYF.

J is TRBJ2-2 and V is TRBV6-4; 7 bases align to TRBD1. V lost 6 bases and J lost 6; bases outside the gene matches: 7. This CDR3 comprises 14 residues. Looked up from germline, CDR1 is MRHNA and CDR2 is SNTAGT. This chain's CDR3 is CASRALTGSGELFF. The CDR3 nucleotides read TGTGCCAGCAGAGCCCTGACAGGGTCCGGGGAGCTGTTTTTT.

The chain recombines TRBV5-1 with TRBJ2-3, with 7 bases fitting TRBD1. Germline V gives CDR1 SGHRS, CDR2 YFSETQ. Unmatched junction bases numbered 8, after V lost 4 bases and J lost 0 bases. The CDR3 extends over 16 amino acids. CDR3 in DNA: TGCGCCAGCAGCGAGGGACAGTACCTTAGCACAGATACGCAGTATTTT. This sequence encodes CASSEGQYLSTDTQYF.

The rearrangement joins TRBV6-5 to TRBJ2-2; the D gene is possibly TRBD1 (6 bases). The CDR3 has 15 residues. The ends were cut back, 6 bases at V and 6 bases at J, with 17 bases in the middle. Germline V CDR1 and CDR2: MNHEY, SVGAGI. CDR3 DNA: TGTGCCAGCAGCATAGTGGTGGGGGCGGCCGGGGAGCTGTTTTTT. Translated, it gives CASSIVVGAAGELFF.

The rearrangement links TRBV12-5 to TRBJ1-5; the match to TRBD1 covers 9 bases. After removal of 7 bases from V and 4 bases from J, the junction contained 5 bases not matched to a gene. Germline CDR1 LGHNT, CDR2 FRNRAP. The CDR3 length is 14 residues. This CDR3 is CASAIGTGNQPQHF. The DNA of the CDR3 is TGTGCTAGTGCCATAGGGACAGGGAATCAGCCCCAGCATTTT.

Worth noting for this clone: The same CDR3 is also encoded by other DNA sequences in this sample. The J gene is TRBJ2-7, the V gene TRBV5-1; 8 bases map to TRBD1. This CDR3 contains 14 residues. After removal of 4 bases from V and 1 base from J, the junction contained 4 bases not matched to a gene. The germline V gene encodes CDR1 SGHRS and CDR2 YFSETQ. CDR3 nucleotide sequence: TGCGCCAGCAGCCCGCGACAGGGGTCCTACGAGCAGTACTTC. Translating gives CASSPRQGSYEQYF.

A word on this clone: Different DNA sequences within this sample yield the same CDR3. This rearrangement joins TRBV5-1 to TRBJ2-1, with TRBD2 matching 8 bases. The trim removed 7 bases at V and 0 bases at J, leaving 6 bases unmatched. Germline CDR1 is SGHRS and CDR2 is YFSETQ. CDR3 size: 15 residues. The CDR3: CASRLAGSSYNEQFF. In DNA form, the CDR3 reads TGCGCCAGCCGATTAGCGGGGAGCTCCTACAATGAGCAGTTCTTC. Variable domain in full (rest from reference TRBV5-1 and TRBJ2-1): KAGVTQTPRYLIKTRGQQVTLSCSPISGHRSVSWYQQTPGQGLQFLFEYFSETQRNKGNFPGRFSGRQFSNSRSEMNVSTLELGDSALYLCASRLAGSSYNEQFFGPGTRLTVL.

V usage is TRBV7-9 and J usage is TRBJ2-5; D unclear. CDR3 length: 15 residues. The germline gives CDR1 SEHNR, CDR2 FQNEAQ (reference sequence). V was shortened by 1 base and J by 1 base, with 10 bases between the two germline ends. The CDR3 here is CASSLEVSPQETQYF. For the CDR3, the DNA is TGTGCCAGCAGCTTAGAAGTCAGTCCCCAAGAGACCCAGTACTTC. Using reference TRBV7-9 and TRBJ2-5 for the parts outside the CDR3, the full variable domain is DTGVSQNPRHKITKRGQNVTFRCDPISEHNRLYWYRQTLGQGPEFLTYFQNEAQLEKSRLLSDRFSAERPKGSFSTLEIQRTEQGDSAMYLCASSLEVSPQETQYFGPGTRLLVL.

This clone occurred once. This chain connects TRBV7-2 to TRBJ2-1; 7 positions agree with TRBD2. From germline, CDR1 is SGHTA and CDR2 FQGNSA. J gave up 3 bases and V 1 base, and 3 bases lay outside the gene matches. This CDR3 spans 15 amino acids. CDR3 amino acids: CASSLGRGDYNEQFF. CDR3 coding DNA: TGTGCCAGCAGCTTAGGACGGGGGGACTACAATGAGCAGTTCTTC.

The gene calls are TRBV5-8 and TRBJ1-2, with 7 bases that match TRBD1. In germline, CDR1 is SGHTS, CDR2 YDEGEE. There are 14 residues in the CDR3. With V trimmed by 2 bases and J by 3 bases, 4 bases remained unmatched. The CDR3 here is CASSLGGADYGYTF. CDR3 DNA: TGTGCCAGCAGCTTAGGGGGCGCGGACTATGGCTACACCTTC. Based on the CDR3 plus reference TRBV5-8 and TRBJ1-2, the full variable domain is EAGVTQSPTHLIKTRGQQATLRCSPISGHTSVYWYQQALGLGLQFLLWYDEGEERNRGNFPPRFSGRQFPNYSSELNVNALELEDSALYLCASSLGGADYGYTFGSGTRLTVV.

This rearrangement joins TRBV18 to TRBJ2-2; 8 bases line up with TRBD1. This CDR3 has 15 residues. Trimming cost V 6 bases and J 5 bases; bases outside gene matches: 8. Germline V gene data show CDR1 as KGHSH and CDR2 as LQKENI. The CDR3 is CASSPGQVVTGELFF. CDR3 nucleotide sequence: TGTGCCAGCTCCCCGGGACAGGTTGTTACCGGGGAGCTGTTTTTT. Drawing the rest from reference TRBV18 and TRBJ2-2, the complete variable domain is NAGVMQNPRHLVRRRGQEARLRCSPMKGHSHVYWYRQLPEEGLKFMVYLQKENIIDESGMPKERFSAEFPKEGPSILRIQQVVRGDSAAYFCASSPGQVVTGELFFGEGSRLTVL.

The chain's CDR3 is CASSVPGGYEQYF. The CDR3 DNA is TGTGCCAGCAGTGTACCGGGGGGCTACGAGCAGTACTTC. The rearrangement uses TRBV25-1 and TRBJ2-7; 7 bases line up with TRBD2. Looked up from germline, CDR1 is MGHDK and CDR2 is SYGVNS. V was clipped by 4 bases and J by 3 bases; unmatched bases: 3. This CDR3 is 13 amino acids long.

The V call is TRBV19, the J call TRBJ1-5; 9 bases are shared with TRBD1. The V segment lost 5 bases and the J segment 4 bases; nucleotides outside the gene matches: 6. The CDR3 contains 15 residues. The germline CDR1 and CDR2 sequences are LNHDA and SQIVND (reference sequence). For the CDR3, the DNA is TGTGCCAGTAGTGCGTCCGGGACAGGGAATCAGCCCCAGCATTTT. The encoded protein is CASSASGTGNQPQHF. Based on the CDR3 plus reference TRBV19 and TRBJ1-5, the full variable domain is DGGITQSPKYLFRKEGQNVTLSCEQNLNHDAMYWYRQDPGQGLRLIYYSQIVNDFQKGDIAEGYSVSREKKESFPLTVTSAQKNPTAFYLCASSASGTGNQPQHFGDGTRLSIL.

The chain recombines TRBV6-6 with TRBJ1-1; D not certain. Germline CDR1 MNHNY, CDR2 SVGAGI (reference sequence). V lost 6 bases, J lost 6 bases, and 14 bases lay in between. The CDR3 runs to 13 residues. CDR3 sequence: CASSHGGFAEAFF. The CDR3 bases are TGTGCCAGCAGCCACGGCGGTTTCGCTGAAGCTTTCTTT.

The chain joins TRBV5-6 to TRBJ2-2, with 8 nucleotides matching TRBD1. V shed 0 bases and J 7 bases; nucleotides not matched to a gene: 8. This CDR3 region has 16 residues. Germline loops: CDR1 SGHDT, CDR2 YYEEEE. The CDR3: CASSLALSGGGGELFF. In DNA, the CDR3 is TGTGCCAGCAGCTTGGCCTTGTCAGGGGGCGGCGGGGAGCTGTTTTTT.

The gene calls are TRBV5-6 and TRBJ2-6; D call uncertain. Germline V gives CDR1 SGHDT, CDR2 YYEEEE. CDR3 length equals 16 residues. V lost 1 base and J 0 bases, leaving 8 bases between the germline ends. The CDR3 sequence is CASSLLRVSGANVLTF. DNA for the CDR3: TGTGCCAGCAGCTTGCTACGGGTCTCTGGGGCCAACGTCCTGACTTTC.

The chain combines TRBV5-1 with TRBJ1-1; 10 bases map to TRBD1. CDR1 is SGHRS and CDR2 is YFSETQ in the germline V gene. The CDR3 runs to 16 residues. J gave up 5 bases and V 4 bases, and 11 bases lay outside the gene matches. The CDR3: CASSEGTGAGVTEAFF. DNA for the CDR3: TGCGCCAGCAGCGAGGGGACAGGGGCGGGGGTTACTGAAGCTTTCTTT. The full variable domain, completed using reference TRBV5-1 and TRBJ1-1, is KAGVTQTPRYLIKTRGQQVTLSCSPISGHRSVSWYQQTPGQGLQFLFEYFSETQRNKGNFPGRFSGRQFSNSRSEMNVSTLELGDSALYLCASSEGTGAGVTEAFFGQGTRLTVV.

The J gene is TRBJ2-7, the V gene TRBV5-1, with 9 positions matching TRBD1. V was clipped by 3 bases and J by 5 bases; unmatched bases: 6. The CDR3 totals 14 residues. Germline loops: CDR1 SGHRS, CDR2 YFSETQ. Written as DNA, the CDR3 is TGCGCCAGCAGCTCCCGACAGGGGGGCGACGAGCAGTACTTC. This encodes CASSSRQGGDEQYF.

The chain joins TRBV5-1 to TRBJ2-7; 8 bases align to TRBD1. J gave up 7 bases and V 4 bases, and 10 bases lay outside the gene matches. The CDR3 contains 14 residues. Germline V gene sequence: CDR1 SGHRS, CDR2 YFSETQ. CDR3 nucleotide sequence: TGCGCCAGCAGCCGAGGACAGGGATCGGAAGAGCAGTACTTC. The encoded protein is CASSRGQGSEEQYF. The full variable domain, rest sourced from reference TRBV5-1 and TRBJ2-7, is KAGVTQTPRYLIKTRGQQVTLSCSPISGHRSVSWYQQTPGQGLQFLFEYFSETQRNKGNFPGRFSGRQFSNSRSEMNVSTLELGDSALYLCASSRGQGSEEQYFGPGTRLTVT.

The chain uses TRBV5-6 and TRBJ1-1; 9 bases match TRBD1. The CDR3 is 15 residues long. The germline V gene has CDR1 SGHDT and CDR2 YYEEEE. The V and J ends lost 2 bases and 6 bases, in that order; junction bases with no gene match: 8. The CDR3 region is CASSFLPGQGSEAFF. In DNA form, the CDR3 reads TGTGCCAGCAGCTTTCTTCCGGGACAGGGCTCTGAAGCTTTCTTT.

CDR3 in amino acids: CASSPPDSPYGYTF. The DNA for the CDR3 is TGTGCCAGCAGCCCCCCGGACAGTCCCTATGGCTACACCTTC. The V call is TRBV5-6, the J call TRBJ1-2, with a tentative D call TRBD1 (6 bases). V was shortened by 4 bases and J by 4 bases, with 14 bases between the two germline ends. The CDR3 extends over 14 amino acids. Germline V CDR1 and CDR2: SGHDT, YYEEEE. Supplemented by reference TRBV5-6 and TRBJ1-2, the full variable domain reads DAGVTQSPTHLIKTRGQQVTLRCSPKSGHDTVSWYQQALGQGPQFIFQYYEEEERQRGNFPDRFSGHQFPNYSSELNVNALLLGDSALYLCASSPPDSPYGYTFGSGTRLTVV.

This chain connects TRBV4-3 to TRBJ1-6, with D possibly TRBD1 on 6 matching bases. This CDR3 contains 14 residues. V was cut by 1 base and J by 10 bases, with 11 bases left in between. Germline CDR1 and CDR2: LGHNA and YSLEER. DNA of the CDR3: TGCGCCAGCAGCCAAGGACAGGCCGGATCACCCCTCCACTTT. It codes for CASSQGQAGSPLHF.

This rearrangement joins TRBV27 to TRBJ1-1; D not certain. V lost 3 bases to trimming and J lost 4 bases, with 9 bases between them. This CDR3 has 13 residues. Germline CDR1 is MNHEY and CDR2 is SMNVEV (reference sequence). The CDR3 loop reads CASSFRGGTEAFF. The CDR3 region has the DNA TGTGCCAGCAGTTTTCGAGGTGGCACTGAAGCTTTCTTT.

This clone came up a few times. The J gene is TRBJ1-2, the V gene TRBV2, with D maybe TRBD1 (6 bases). Germline V CDR1 and CDR2: SNHLY, FYNNEI. This CDR3 is 14 amino acids long. The V gene lost 5 bases and the J gene lost 2 bases, with 12 bases spanning the gap. CDR3 in amino acids: CASSRQVVNYGYTF. The CDR3 region has the DNA TGTGCCAGCAGTCGACAGGTAGTGAACTATGGCTACACCTTC.

This clone has more than one count but fewer than ten. The CDR3 loop is CASSSWTGRETQYF. DNA for the CDR3: TGTGCCAGCAGCTCCTGGACAGGAAGGGAGACCCAGTACTTC. The chain is built from TRBV11-2 and TRBJ2-5; 7 bases are shared with TRBD1. Germline CDR1 is SGHAT and CDR2 is FQNNGV. Losses at the gene ends were 4 bases for V and 5 bases for J; bases not matched to a gene: 7. The CDR3 has 14 residues. The whole variable domain, filled in from reference TRBV11-2 and TRBJ2-5, reads EAGVAQSPRYKIIEKRQSVAFWCNPISGHATLYWYQQILGQGPKLLIQFQNNGVVDDSQLPKDRFSAERLKGVDSTLKIQPAKLEDSAVYLCASSSWTGRETQYFGPGTRLLVL.

The chain carries TRBV14 and TRBJ2-3; perhaps TRBD1 as D (5 bases). The CDR3 loop spans 15 amino acids. Germline CDR1 SGHDN, CDR2 FVKESK. Trimming shortened V by 1 base and J by 0 bases, and 8 bases separated the two germline ends. The CDR3 region is CASSQGGRSTDTQYF. The CDR3 coding sequence is TGTGCCAGCAGCCAAGGGGGCAGGAGCACAGATACGCAGTATTTT.